Below, 23 T cell receptor beta chains from the same sample are listed, as sequenced in a study of beta chain features in type 1 diabetes. The study's findings and limits: People with Type 1 diabetes carried modestly yet significantly shorter TCRB CDR3s in all four CD4+ subsets.

The antigens for these receptors are not known. The whole isolated RNA underwent reverse transcription, so sequencing captured expressed TCRB transcripts. Only in-frame clones appear in the TCRdb table, and some are missing; sequencing was by immunoSEQ multiplex PCR. The sample shows around 690,000 clones, roughly an eighth of them seen only once. The sequencing sample was made of naive CD4+ T cells from blood. All receptors come from a man under 40 with type 1 diabetes.

This clone came up a few times. This rearrangement joins TRBV4-3 to TRBJ2-2; D gene unclear. From germline, CDR1 is LGHNA and CDR2 YSLEER. The germline V and J ends were trimmed by 0 bases and 5 bases, with 13 bases remaining between them. The CDR3 is 16 residues long. CDR3: CASSQDTYGRTGELFF. The CDR3 nucleotides are TGCGCCAGCAGCCAAGATACGTATGGCCGAACCGGGGAGCTGTTTTTT.

The chain has TRBV25-1 and TRBJ2-5; D is possibly TRBD1 (7 bases). V lost 1 base and J lost 1, with 16 bases in between. The CDR3 loop spans 17 amino acids. The germline CDR1 and CDR2 sequences are MGHDK and SYGVNS. This CDR3 is CASSESRDSIFQETQYF. The CDR3 DNA follows: TGTGCCAGCAGTGAATCGCGGGACAGTATCTTCCAAGAGACCCAGTACTTC.

This clone has a handful of counts. The rearrangement links TRBV5-4 to TRBJ1-2; D is undetermined. The germline V gene has CDR1 SGHNT and CDR2 YYREEE (reference sequence). The V end was cut by 8 bases, the J end by 7 bases, with 30 bases between. The CDR3 extends over 17 amino acids. Here the CDR3 DNA reads TGTGCCAGTATCCGGACGGGCCTGATCGAGGTGGAAGCTGGCTACACCTTC. It encodes CASIRTGLIEVEAGYTF.

This chain joins TRBV5-1 and TRBJ1-6; TRBD1 is a possible D gene (6 bases). V shed 0 bases and J shed 9 bases, with 16 bases lying between them. Germline assignment: CDR1 SGHRS and CDR2 YFSETQ. The CDR3 has 16 amino acids. The DNA of the CDR3 is TGCGCCAGCAGCTTGGTGACAGGAGAGGATGGTTCACCCCTCCACTTT. Protein product: CASSLVTGEDGSPLHF.

This chain links TRBV6-1 with TRBJ2-3, with unresolved D. The CDR3 spans 8 residues. Looked up from germline, CDR1 is MNHNS and CDR2 is SASEGT. Trimming stripped 11 bases from V and 4 bases from J, with 1 base between. The CDR3 sequence: CAADTQYF. The CDR3 nucleotides are TGTGCCGCAGATACGCAGTATTTT.

The V gene is TRBV30, the J gene TRBJ2-7; a possible D gene is TRBD1 (7 bases). CDR3 length: 15 amino acids. Germline assignment: CDR1 GTSNPN and CDR2 SVGIG (reference sequence). Trimming stripped 3 bases from V and 1 base from J, with 16 bases between. In nucleotides, the CDR3 is TGTGCCTGGAGGAAACAGGGGAGGAGGTCCTACGAGCAGTACTTC. Translating gives CAWRKQGRRSYEQYF.

The V gene is TRBV7-2, the J gene TRBJ2-1; the D gene is possibly TRBD1 (5 bases). The V end was cut by 1 base, the J end by 8 bases, with 12 bases between. Germline CDR1 is SGHTA and CDR2 is FQGNSA. The CDR3 contains 14 residues. The CDR3: CASSLGFEGDEQFF. CDR3 in DNA: TGTGCCAGCAGCTTAGGCTTCGAAGGGGATGAGCAGTTCTTC.

This clone was seen a few times. The chain couples TRBV6-5 to TRBJ1-3, with D unresolved. V gave up 2 bases and J gave up 0 bases, with 11 bases separating them. Per the germline V gene, CDR1 is MNHEY and CDR2 is SVGAGI. This CDR3 spans 16 amino acids. CDR3 sequence reads: CASSYVHGSSGNTIYF. DNA of the CDR3: TGTGCCAGCAGTTACGTTCACGGGAGCTCTGGAAACACCATATATTTT.

This chain uses TRBV6-1 with TRBJ2-5, with TRBD2 identical over 7 bases. CDR3 length equals 13 residues. CDR1 and CDR2 (germline): MNHNS, SASEGT. V shed 10 bases, J shed 5 bases, and the junction held 10 bases outside the gene matches. CDR3 amino acids: CANERGPGETQYF. The DNA for the CDR3 is TGTGCCAACGAGCGGGGCCCAGGGGAGACCCAGTACTTC.

In nucleotides, the CDR3 is TGTGCCAGCAGCTCAGCCGGACAGGGCTACGAGCAGTACTTC. This gives the protein CASSSAGQGYEQYF. The chain has TRBV11-2 and TRBJ2-7; 8 nucleotides match TRBD1. V lost 4 bases, J lost 3 bases, and 5 bases stayed unmatched. The germline V gene encodes CDR1 SGHAT and CDR2 FQNNGV. The CDR3 is made up of 14 amino acids.

V and J are TRBV19 and TRBJ2-6; the D gene could be TRBD1 or TRBD2 (5 bases each). Looked up from germline, CDR1 is LNHDA and CDR2 is SQIVND (reference sequence). The CDR3 is 18 residues long. The V and J ends lost 4 bases and 0 bases respectively, with 16 bases between them. CDR3 coding DNA: TGTGCCAGTAGTACCTCCGGGACGGCCTACTCTGGGGCCAACGTCCTGACTTTC. Its protein is CASSTSGTAYSGANVLTF.

This chain links TRBV6-5 with TRBJ2-1; possibly TRBD1 for D (8 bases). The CDR3 loop spans 15 amino acids. The germline CDR1 and CDR2 sequences are MNHEY and SVGAGI. The V gene lost 2 bases and the J gene lost 4 bases, with 12 bases spanning the gap. The CDR3 sequence: CASSYTGGGYNEQFF. The CDR3 bases are TGTGCCAGCAGTTACACAGGGGGGGGTTACAATGAGCAGTTCTTC.

This clone was detected only a few times. This rearrangement joins TRBV7-2 to TRBJ2-7; 8 bases agree with TRBD1. Looked up from germline, CDR1 is SGHTA and CDR2 is FQGNSA. The CDR3 totals 15 residues. V was pared by 3 bases and J by 1 base, with 5 bases of the junction left unmatched. The CDR3 sequence: CASSLRTGTSYEQYF. The DNA of the CDR3 is TGTGCCAGCAGCTTGAGGACAGGGACATCCTACGAGCAGTACTTC.

This clone has more than one count but fewer than ten. The rearrangement links TRBV7-2 to TRBJ1-2; a weak D match, TRBD1 (6 bases). Trimming stripped 5 bases from V and 8 bases from J, with 9 bases between. This CDR3 region has 11 residues. From germline, CDR1 is SGHTA and CDR2 FQGNSA. The CDR3 nucleotides are TGTGCCAGCAGCCCGGGGGCGGGCTACACCTTC. Protein sequence: CASSPGAGYTF.

This clone turned up a few times. One end of the junction varies from germline; a read error may be responsible. The chain has TRBV6-5 and TRBJ2-5; D remains ambiguous. This CDR3 has 14 amino acids. Germline CDR1 MNHEY, CDR2 SVGAGI. The CDR3 sequence is CAISETLNQETQYF. CDR3 sequence (DNA): TGTGCCATCAGTGAAACCCTTAACCAAGAGACCCAGTACTTC.

This clone was observed a handful of times. The rearrangement links TRBV7-8 to TRBJ1-2; D is possibly TRBD1 (6 bases). This CDR3 region has 13 residues. V was clipped by 1 base and J by 8 bases, with 11 bases between them. The V gene's germline CDR1 is SGHVS and CDR2 FQNEAQ. The CDR3 sequence: CASSLGDRSGYTF. CDR3 DNA: TGTGCCAGCAGCTTAGGTGACAGGTCGGGCTACACCTTC.

This chain connects TRBV7-8 to TRBJ1-6; a possible D gene is TRBD1 (6 bases). CDR3 length: 16 amino acids. V lost 5 bases and J 6 bases, leaving 17 bases between the germline ends. Germline V gene lookup returns CDR1 SGHVS and CDR2 FQNEAQ. The CDR3 region is CASSAPLRGPNSPLHF. The CDR3 DNA follows: TGTGCCAGCAGCGCTCCCCTCAGGGGTCCTAATTCACCCCTCCACTTT. Variable domain in full (rest from reference TRBV7-8 and TRBJ1-6): GAGVSQSPRYKVAKRGQDVALRCDPISGHVSLFWYQQALGQGPEFLTYFQNEAQLDKSGLPSDRFFAERPEGSVSTLKIQRTQQEDSAVYLCASSAPLRGPNSPLHFGNGTRLTVT.

This chain joins TRBV30 and TRBJ1-5, with 8 nucleotides matching TRBD1. The trim removed 2 bases at V and 1 base at J, leaving 7 bases unmatched. The CDR3 sequence is 16 residues long. Per germline, CDR1 GTSNPN and CDR2 SVGIG (reference sequence). DNA of the CDR3: TGTGCCTGGAGTCCGAGGACAGGGCCCAGCAATCAGCCCCAGCATTTT. Translation: CAWSPRTGPSNQPQHF.

This clone has only a few counts. The rearrangement joins TRBV2 to TRBJ1-3; TRBD1 aligns across 7 bases. Germline V gene lookup returns CDR1 SNHLY and CDR2 FYNNEI. CDR3 length equals 14 residues. The J segment lost 3 bases and the V segment lost 6 bases, leaving 5 bases of the junction unmatched. The CDR3 is CASRFQGVGNTIYF. The CDR3 DNA is TGTGCCAGCAGATTTCAGGGGGTTGGAAACACCATATATTTT. The full variable domain, rest sourced from reference TRBV2 and TRBJ1-3, is EPEVTQTPSHQVTQMGQEVILRCVPISNHLYFYWYRQILGQKVEFLVSFYNNEISEKSEIFDDQFSVERPDGSNFTLKIRSTKLEDSAMYFCASRFQGVGNTIYFGEGSWLTVV.

In its sample, this clone was seen a few times. This rearrangement joins TRBV29-1 to TRBJ2-5; D gene ambiguous. The germline V gene has CDR1 SQVTM and CDR2 ANQGSEA. Trimming pared 4 bases from V and 8 bases from J, leaving 14 bases between. The length of the CDR3 is 12 residues. In nucleotides, the CDR3 is TGCAGCGTTGTAGAGAGGACCGAAACCCAGTACTTC. Encoded protein: CSVVERTETQYF. Combining the CDR3 with reference TRBV29-1 and TRBJ2-5 gives the whole variable domain SAVISQKPSRDICQRGTSLTIQCQVDSQVTMMFWYRQQPGQSLTLIATANQGSEATYESGFVIDKFPISRPNLTFSTLTVSNMSPEDSSIYLCSVVERTETQYFGPGTRLLVL.

This clone was seen a handful of times. This chain joins TRBV19 and TRBJ1-6; maybe TRBD1 (5 bases). The CDR3 has 15 residues. The germline gives CDR1 LNHDA, CDR2 SQIVND (reference sequence). V gave up 2 bases and J gave up 10 bases, with 15 bases separating them. CDR3 sequence (DNA): TGTGCCAGTAGTATAATGCAGGGTTCGATCTCACCCCTCCACTTT. It encodes CASSIMQGSISPLHF.

The rearrangement joins TRBV7-9 to TRBJ2-5; maybe TRBD2 (5 bases). Trimming left V 2 bases short and J 2 bases short, with 12 bases between. Germline CDR1 is SEHNR and CDR2 is FQNEAQ (reference sequence). The CDR3 has 15 residues. The DNA for the CDR3 is TGTGCCAGCAGCTTATACGGGGTTCAACAAGAGACCCAGTACTTC. Amino acid sequence: CASSLYGVQQETQYF.

This rearrangement joins TRBV7-2 to TRBJ1-1; D call uncertain. This CDR3 has 12 amino acids. Germline CDR1 is SGHTA and CDR2 is FQGNSA. V lost 4 bases and J lost 5, with 8 bases in between. The CDR3 is CASSSQYTEAFF. The DNA of the CDR3 is TGTGCCAGCAGCTCGCAATATACTGAAGCTTTCTTT.